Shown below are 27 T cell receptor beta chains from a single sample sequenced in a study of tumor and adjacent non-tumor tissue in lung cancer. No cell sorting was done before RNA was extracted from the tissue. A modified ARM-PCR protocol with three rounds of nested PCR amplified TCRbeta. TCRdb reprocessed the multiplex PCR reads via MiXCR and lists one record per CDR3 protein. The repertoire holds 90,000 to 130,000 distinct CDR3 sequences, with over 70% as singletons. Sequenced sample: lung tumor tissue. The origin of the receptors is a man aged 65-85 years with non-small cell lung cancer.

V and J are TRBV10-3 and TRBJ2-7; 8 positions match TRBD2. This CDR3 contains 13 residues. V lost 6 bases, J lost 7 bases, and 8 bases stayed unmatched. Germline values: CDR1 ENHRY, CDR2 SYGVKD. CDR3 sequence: CAIRRAGGYEQYF. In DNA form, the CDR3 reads TGTGCCATCAGACGGGCGGGGGGCTATGAGCAGTACTTC.

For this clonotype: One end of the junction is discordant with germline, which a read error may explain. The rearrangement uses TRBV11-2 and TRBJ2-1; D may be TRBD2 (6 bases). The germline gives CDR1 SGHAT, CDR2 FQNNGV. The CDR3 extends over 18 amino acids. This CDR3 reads CASSLHVWDWASYYERFF. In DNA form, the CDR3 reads TGTGCCAGTAGCTTACATGTATGGGACTGGGCCTCCTACTATGAGCGGTTCTTC.

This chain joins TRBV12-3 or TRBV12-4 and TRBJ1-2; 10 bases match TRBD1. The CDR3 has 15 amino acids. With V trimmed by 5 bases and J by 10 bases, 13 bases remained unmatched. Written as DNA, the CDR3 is TGTGCCAGCAGTCCCCGTCGACAGGGGGCGACTGACTACACCTTC. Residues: CASSPRRQGATDYTF.

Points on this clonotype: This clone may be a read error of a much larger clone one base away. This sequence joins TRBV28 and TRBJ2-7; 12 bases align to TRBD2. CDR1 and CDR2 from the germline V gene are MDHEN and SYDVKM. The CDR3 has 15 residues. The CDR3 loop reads CASSQTSGSLYEPYF. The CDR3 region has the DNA TGTGCCAGCAGTCAGACTAGCGGGAGTCTTTACGAGCCGTACTTC.

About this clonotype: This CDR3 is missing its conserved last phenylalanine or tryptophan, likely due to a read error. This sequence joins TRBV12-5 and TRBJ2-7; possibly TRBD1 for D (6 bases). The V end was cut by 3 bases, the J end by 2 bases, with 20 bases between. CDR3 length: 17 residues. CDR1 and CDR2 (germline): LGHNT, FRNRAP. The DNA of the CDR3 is TGTGCTAGTGGTTTATTCTTGTCAGGGGAAGGAGCCTACGAGCAGTACTTA. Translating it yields CASGLFLSGEGAYEQYL.

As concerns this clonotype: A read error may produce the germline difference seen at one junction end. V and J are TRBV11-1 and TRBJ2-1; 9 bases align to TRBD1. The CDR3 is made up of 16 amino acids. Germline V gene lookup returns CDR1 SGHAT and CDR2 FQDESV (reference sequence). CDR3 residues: CASSPRPGQGPHEQSF. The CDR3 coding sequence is TGTGCCAGCAGCCCCCGGCCGGGACAGGGACCACATGAGCAATCCTTC.

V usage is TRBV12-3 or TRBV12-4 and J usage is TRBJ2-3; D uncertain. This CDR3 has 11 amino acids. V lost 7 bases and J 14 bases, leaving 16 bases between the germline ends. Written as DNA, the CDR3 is TGTGCCAGCATTATTAAAGATACGTTGTATTTT. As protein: CASIIKDTLYF.

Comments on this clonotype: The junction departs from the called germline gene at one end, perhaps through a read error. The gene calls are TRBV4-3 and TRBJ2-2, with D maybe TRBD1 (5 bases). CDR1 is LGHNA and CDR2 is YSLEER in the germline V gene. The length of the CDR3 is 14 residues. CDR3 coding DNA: TGCGCCAGCAACCAAGAAGGGGTCAGCGGGGAGCTGTTTTTT. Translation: CASNQEGVSGELFF.

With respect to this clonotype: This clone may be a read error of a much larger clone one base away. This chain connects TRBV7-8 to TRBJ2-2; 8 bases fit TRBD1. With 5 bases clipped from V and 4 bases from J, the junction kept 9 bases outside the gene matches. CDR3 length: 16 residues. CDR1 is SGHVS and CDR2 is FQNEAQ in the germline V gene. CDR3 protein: CASSPAGQASTGELFF. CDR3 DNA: TGTGCCAGCAGCCCGGCGGGACAGGCATCCACCGGGGAGCTGTTTTTT. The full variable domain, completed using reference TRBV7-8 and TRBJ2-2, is GAGVSQSPRYKVAKRGQDVALRCDPISGHVSLFWYQQALGQGPEFLTYFQNEAQLDKSGLPSDRFFAERPEGSVSTLKIQRTQQEDSAVYLCASSPAGQASTGELFFGEGSRLTVL.

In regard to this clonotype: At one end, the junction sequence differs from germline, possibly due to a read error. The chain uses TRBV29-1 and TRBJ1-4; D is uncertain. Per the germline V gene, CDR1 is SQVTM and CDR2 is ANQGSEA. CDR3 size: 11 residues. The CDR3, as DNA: TGTATCGTGGGCTATAATGAAAAACTGTTTTTT. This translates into CIVGYNEKLFF.

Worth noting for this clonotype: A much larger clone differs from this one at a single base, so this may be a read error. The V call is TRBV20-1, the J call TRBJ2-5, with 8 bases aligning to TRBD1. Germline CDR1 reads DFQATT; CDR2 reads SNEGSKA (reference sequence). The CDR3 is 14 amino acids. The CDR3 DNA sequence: TGCAGTGCTTACCTTCGACAGGGGAAAGAGACCCAGAACTTC. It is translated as CSAYLRQGKETQNF.

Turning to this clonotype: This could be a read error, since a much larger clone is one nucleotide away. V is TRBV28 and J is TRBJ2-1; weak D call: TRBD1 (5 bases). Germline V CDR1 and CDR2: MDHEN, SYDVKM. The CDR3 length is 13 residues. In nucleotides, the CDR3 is TGTGCCAACAGTTTCCGACAGTACAATGAGCAGTTCTTC. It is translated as CANSFRQYNEQFF.

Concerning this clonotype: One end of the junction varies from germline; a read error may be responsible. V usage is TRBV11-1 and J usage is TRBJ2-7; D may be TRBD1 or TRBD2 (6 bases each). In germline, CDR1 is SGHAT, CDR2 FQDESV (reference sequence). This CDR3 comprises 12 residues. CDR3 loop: CDRSSRGYEQYF. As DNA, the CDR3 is TGCGACAGGAGCTCGCGGGGCTACGAACAGTACTTC.

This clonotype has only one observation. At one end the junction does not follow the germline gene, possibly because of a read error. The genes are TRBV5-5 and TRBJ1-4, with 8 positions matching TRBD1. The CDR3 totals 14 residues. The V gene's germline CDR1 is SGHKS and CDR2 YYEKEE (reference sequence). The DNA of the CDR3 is TGTGCCAGCAGTCCAGGGGGCTCTAATGAAAAACCGTTTTTT. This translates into CASSPGGSNEKPFF.

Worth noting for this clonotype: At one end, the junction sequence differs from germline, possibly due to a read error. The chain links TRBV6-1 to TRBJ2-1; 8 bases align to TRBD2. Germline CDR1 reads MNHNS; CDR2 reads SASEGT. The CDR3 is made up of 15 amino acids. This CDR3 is CTSSRLAREYNEQFF. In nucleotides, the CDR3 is TGTACCAGCAGTAGACTAGCGAGGGAATACAATGAGCAGTTCTTC.

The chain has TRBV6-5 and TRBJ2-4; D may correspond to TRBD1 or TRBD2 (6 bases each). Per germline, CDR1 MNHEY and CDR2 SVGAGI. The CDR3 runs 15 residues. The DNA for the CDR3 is TGTACTAGCAGGGGCGGTCGCCTAGCCAAAAACATTCAGTACTTC. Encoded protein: CTSRGGRLAKNIQYF.

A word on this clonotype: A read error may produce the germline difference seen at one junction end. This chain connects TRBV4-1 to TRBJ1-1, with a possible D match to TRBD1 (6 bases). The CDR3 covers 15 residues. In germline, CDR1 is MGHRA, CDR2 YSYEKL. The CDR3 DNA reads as TGTGCCAGCAGCCCGGGGGCGGCGACTTACACTGAAGCTTTCTTT. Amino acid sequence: CASSPGAATYTEAFF.

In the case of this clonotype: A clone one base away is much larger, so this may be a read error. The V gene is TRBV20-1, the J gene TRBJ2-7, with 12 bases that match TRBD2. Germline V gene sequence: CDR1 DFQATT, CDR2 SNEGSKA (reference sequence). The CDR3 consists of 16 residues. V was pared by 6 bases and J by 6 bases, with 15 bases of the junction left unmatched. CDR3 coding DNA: TGCAGTGCCTCCGCCGCTCTAGCGGGAGGGCTAAGCGAGCAGTACTTC. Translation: CSASAALAGGLSEQYF.

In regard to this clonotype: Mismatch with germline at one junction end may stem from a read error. The CDR3 loop is CASSVIQGDNHGYTF. The CDR3, as DNA: TGTGCCAGCAGCGTCATACAAGGGGATAACCATGGCTACACCTTC. The rearrangement links TRBV7-9 to TRBJ1-2; a possible D gene is TRBD1 (5 bases). CDR1 and CDR2 from the germline V gene are SEHNR and FQNEAQ (reference sequence). This CDR3 region has 15 residues. Drawing the rest from reference TRBV7-9 and TRBJ1-2, the complete variable domain is DTGVSQNPRHKITKRGQNVTFRCDPISEHNRLYWYRQTLGQGPEFLTYFQNEAQLEKSRLLSDRFSAERPKGSFSTLEIQRTEQGDSAMYLCASSVIQGDNHGYTFGSGTRLTVV.

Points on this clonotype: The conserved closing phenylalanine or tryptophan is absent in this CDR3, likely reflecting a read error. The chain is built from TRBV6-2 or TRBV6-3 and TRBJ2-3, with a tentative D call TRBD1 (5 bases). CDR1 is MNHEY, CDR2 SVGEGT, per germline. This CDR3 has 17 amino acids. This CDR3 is CVSSYPMTVSHQDTQYI. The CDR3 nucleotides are TGTGTGAGCAGTTACCCGATGACAGTAAGCCACCAGGATACGCAGTATATT.

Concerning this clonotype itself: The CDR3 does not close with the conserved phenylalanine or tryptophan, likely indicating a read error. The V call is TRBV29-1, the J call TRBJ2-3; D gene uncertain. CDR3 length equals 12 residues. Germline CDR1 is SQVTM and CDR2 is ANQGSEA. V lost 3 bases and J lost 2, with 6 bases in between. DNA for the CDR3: TGCAGCGTTGACATTTACACAGATACGCAGTATCTT. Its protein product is CSVDIYTDTQYL.

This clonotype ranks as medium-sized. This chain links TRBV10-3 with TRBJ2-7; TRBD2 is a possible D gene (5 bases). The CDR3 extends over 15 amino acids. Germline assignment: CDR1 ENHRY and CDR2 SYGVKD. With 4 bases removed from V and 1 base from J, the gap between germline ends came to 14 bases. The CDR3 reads CAISGGVRRSYEQYF. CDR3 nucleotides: TGTGCCATCAGTGGGGGAGTCCGAAGGTCCTACGAGCAGTACTTC.

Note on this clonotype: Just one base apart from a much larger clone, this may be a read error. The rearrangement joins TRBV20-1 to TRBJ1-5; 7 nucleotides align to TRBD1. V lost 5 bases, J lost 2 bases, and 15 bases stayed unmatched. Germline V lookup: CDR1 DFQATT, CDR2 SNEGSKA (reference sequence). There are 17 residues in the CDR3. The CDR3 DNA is TGCAGTGCTGGTAGGGGGCAGCGGACTTTGGGCAATCAGCCCCAGCATTTT. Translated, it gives CSAGRGQRTLGNQPQHF.

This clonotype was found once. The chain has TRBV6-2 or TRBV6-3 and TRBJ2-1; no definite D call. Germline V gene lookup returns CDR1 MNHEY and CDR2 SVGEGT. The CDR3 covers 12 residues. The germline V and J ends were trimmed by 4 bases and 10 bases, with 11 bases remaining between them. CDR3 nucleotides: TGTGCCAGCAGTTGCGTCGTCGGCGAGCAGTTCTTC. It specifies CASSCVVGEQFF.

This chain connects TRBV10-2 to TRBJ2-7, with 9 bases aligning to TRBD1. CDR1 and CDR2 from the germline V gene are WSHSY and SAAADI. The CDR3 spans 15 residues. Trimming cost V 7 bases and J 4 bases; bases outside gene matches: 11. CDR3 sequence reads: CASMVGTGQEYEQYF. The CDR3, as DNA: TGCGCCAGCATGGTCGGGACAGGGCAAGAATACGAGCAGTACTTC.

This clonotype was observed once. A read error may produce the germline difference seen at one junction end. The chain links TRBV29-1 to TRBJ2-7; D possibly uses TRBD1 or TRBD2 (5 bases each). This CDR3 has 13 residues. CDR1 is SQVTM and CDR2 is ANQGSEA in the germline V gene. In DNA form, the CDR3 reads TGCAACGTTGAGGGGACGGAGACCTACGAGCAGTACTTC. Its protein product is CNVEGTETYEQYF.

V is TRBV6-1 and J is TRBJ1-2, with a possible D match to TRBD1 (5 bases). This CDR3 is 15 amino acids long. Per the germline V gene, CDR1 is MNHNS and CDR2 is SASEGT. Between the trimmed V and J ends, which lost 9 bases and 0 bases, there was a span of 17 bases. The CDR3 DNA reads TGTGCCAGAAGCCTGCTGGACAAGTCTAACTATGGCTACACCTTC. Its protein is CARSLLDKSNYGYTF.